This passage covers 23 T cell receptor beta chains from one sample sequenced in a study of cytomegalovirus exposure and HLA in healthy donors. PCR employed 60 Vbeta and 13 Jbeta primers. Sequencing used immunoSEQ multiplex PCR; TCRdb keeps in-frame clones, though not all of them. The sample contains approximately 95,000 clones, 70% to 80% of which appear only once. The sample was PBMCs. The receptors originated from a man aged 18-30 years in good health and CMV-seropositive.

This clone was detected many times. The CDR3 sequence is CASSYRGAYNSPLHF. In DNA form, the CDR3 reads TGCGCCAGCAGTTACAGGGGCGCCTATAATTCACCCCTCCACTTT. V and J are TRBV10-2 and TRBJ1-6; 7 bases agree with TRBD1. CDR3 size: 15 residues. Trimming took 5 bases from V and 2 from J; bases not matched to a gene: 3. In germline, CDR1 is WSHSY, CDR2 SAAADI.

The chain is built from TRBV9 and TRBJ2-7; D uncertain. The germline gives CDR1 SGDLS, CDR2 YYNGEE. V was cut by 0 bases and J by 3 bases, with 10 bases left in between. The CDR3 runs to 14 residues. This chain's CDR3 is CASSVGEAFYEQYF. The CDR3 nucleotides read TGTGCCAGCAGCGTAGGCGAAGCATTCTACGAGCAGTACTTC.

This clone has only a few counts. This chain links TRBV5-6 with TRBJ2-3, with D perhaps matching TRBD2 (5 bases). Per germline, CDR1 SGHDT and CDR2 YYEEEE. Deletions cut 2 bases from V and 4 bases from J, with 17 bases between. The CDR3 contains 16 residues. CDR3 nucleotides: TGTGCCAGCAGCTTTCTGAGGGCGCGTTTAGCAGATACGCAGTATTTT. As protein: CASSFLRARLADTQYF. The entire variable domain, with the rest obtained from reference TRBV5-6 and TRBJ2-3, is as follows: DAGVTQSPTHLIKTRGQQVTLRCSPKSGHDTVSWYQQALGQGPQFIFQYYEEEERQRGNFPDRFSGHQFPNYSSELNVNALLLGDSALYLCASSFLRARLADTQYFGPGTRLTVL.

This clone was seen more than once but under ten times. The J gene is TRBJ2-5, the V gene TRBV7-9; perhaps TRBD2 as D (6 bases). Per the germline V gene, CDR1 is SEHNR and CDR2 is FQNEAQ (reference sequence). V gave up 3 bases and J gave up 5 bases, with 13 bases separating them. This CDR3 comprises 14 residues. The CDR3: CASSFGRGSETQYF. As DNA, the CDR3 is TGTGCCAGCAGCTTTGGTCGGGGGAGCGAGACCCAGTACTTC.

V gene TRBV6-4 combines with J gene TRBJ2-7; the D gene is possibly TRBD2 (5 bases). CDR1 and CDR2 from the germline V gene are MRHNA and SNTAGT. V lost 7 bases to trimming and J lost 1 base, with 11 bases between them. The CDR3 runs to 13 residues. The CDR3 DNA reads TGTGCCAGCAATCCACTAGTTTCCTACGAGCAGTACTTC. This translates into CASNPLVSYEQYF.

The CDR3 region is CASSPLPGHAGDEQFF. In DNA form, the CDR3 reads TGTGCCAGCTCACCTTTGCCAGGCCACGCCGGCGATGAGCAGTTCTTC. The genes are TRBV18 and TRBJ2-1; D remains unclear. Germline V CDR1 and CDR2: KGHSH, LQKENI. This CDR3 is built from 16 residues. V shed 3 bases and J shed 8 bases, with 20 bases lying between them.

The genes are TRBV6-1 and TRBJ2-5; tentative D call: TRBD1 (6 bases). The V gene's germline CDR1 is MNHNS and CDR2 SASEGT. Trimming cost V 8 bases and J 3 bases, with 13 bases left between them. The CDR3 has 13 amino acids. CDR3 DNA: TGTGCCAGCCGGGACACCGACAAAGAGACCCAGTACTTC. It specifies CASRDTDKETQYF.

The chain couples TRBV5-4 to TRBJ2-3, with D perhaps TRBD1 (5 bases). The CDR3 totals 16 residues. Trimming cost V 0 bases and J 8 bases, with 19 bases left between them. From germline, CDR1 is SGHNT and CDR2 YYREEE (reference sequence). CDR3 region: CASSLGGRERSATQYF. CDR3 bases: TGTGCCAGCAGCTTGGGCGGCAGGGAACGTAGTGCTACGCAGTATTTT.

This chain links TRBV2 with TRBJ2-1; 10 bases map to TRBD1. This CDR3 has 15 residues. Germline V gives CDR1 SNHLY, CDR2 FYNNEI. With V trimmed by 4 bases and J by 8 bases, 8 bases remained unmatched. The CDR3 coding sequence is TGTGCCAGCAGTGGTGGACAGGGGGGAGTTTATGAGCAGTTCTTC. It is translated as CASSGGQGGVYEQFF.

The table lists this clone with many counts. The chain joins TRBV7-9 to TRBJ1-4, with 9 bases fitting TRBD1. The CDR3 extends over 16 amino acids. Germline CDR1 reads SEHNR; CDR2 reads FQNEAQ (reference sequence). Losses at the gene ends were 3 bases for V and 7 bases for J; bases not matched to a gene: 9. In nucleotides, the CDR3 is TGTGCCAGCAGCTTTGGGACAGGGTCGGTCGGTGAAAAACTGTTTTTT. Translating gives CASSFGTGSVGEKLFF.

The chain uses TRBV15 and TRBJ2-7, with TRBD1 identical over 7 bases. V dropped 7 bases and J dropped 5; count of bases not matched to a gene: 14. This CDR3 is built from 15 residues. Germline assignment: CDR1 LNHNV and CDR2 YYDKDF (reference sequence). The CDR3 DNA reads TGTGCCACCACCCCGGGCGACAGGGCAAGCAACGAGCAGTACTTC. The encoded protein is CATTPGDRASNEQYF.

The chain combines TRBV7-9 with TRBJ1-4; D is possibly TRBD1 (6 bases). The CDR3 contains 15 residues. Between the trimmed V and J ends, which lost 5 bases and 7 bases, there was a span of 17 bases. CDR1 SEHNR and CDR2 FQNEAQ come from the germline V gene (reference sequence). CDR3 coding DNA: TGTGCCAGCAGCCCGGTACGGGGGGCGATTGAAAAACTGTTTTTT. This codes for CASSPVRGAIEKLFF. The full variable domain, in which reference TRBV7-9 and TRBJ1-4 provide the parts outside the CDR3, is DTGVSQNPRHKITKRGQNVTFRCDPISEHNRLYWYRQTLGQGPEFLTYFQNEAQLEKSRLLSDRFSAERPKGSFSTLEIQRTEQGDSAMYLCASSPVRGAIEKLFFGSGTQLSVL.

V usage is TRBV27 and J usage is TRBJ2-7; D possibly corresponds to TRBD1 (7 bases). Germline CDR1 MNHEY, CDR2 SMNVEV (reference sequence). The V gene lost 5 bases and the J gene lost 0 bases, with 11 bases spanning the gap. This CDR3 region has 14 residues. The CDR3, as DNA: TGTGCCAGCAGTGCGGGACAGCTCTCCTACGAGCAGTACTTC. Amino acid sequence: CASSAGQLSYEQYF.

V usage is TRBV25-1 and J usage is TRBJ2-7; maybe TRBD1 (6 bases). In germline, CDR1 is MGHDK, CDR2 SYGVNS. Deletions cut 8 bases from V and 4 bases from J, with 15 bases between. The CDR3 is made up of 13 amino acids. The CDR3 DNA follows: TGTGCCAGCTCATCAGATCAGGGGTACGAGCAGTACTTC. Protein: CASSSDQGYEQYF.

This clone was seen a handful of times. The V and J genes are TRBV5-4 and TRBJ2-7; 9 bases are shared with TRBD1. Germline V gene data show CDR1 as SGHNT and CDR2 as YYREEE (reference sequence). CDR3 length: 16 amino acids. Losses at the gene ends were 3 bases for V and 3 bases for J; bases not matched to a gene: 10. In DNA form, the CDR3 reads TGTGCCAGCAGCTCGAGGACAGGGGCGCCCTACTACGAGCAGTACTTC. It codes for CASSSRTGAPYYEQYF.

The J gene is TRBJ1-2, the V gene TRBV7-9; 7 nucleotides agree with TRBD1. The germline V gene has CDR1 SEHNR and CDR2 FQNEAQ (reference sequence). The CDR3 has 13 amino acids. V lost 6 bases to trimming and J lost 3 bases; unmatched junction nucleotides: 4. The CDR3 protein is CASRTGEDYGYTF. CDR3 nucleotide sequence: TGTGCCAGCAGAACAGGGGAGGACTATGGCTACACCTTC.

The rearrangement joins TRBV7-9 to TRBJ1-1; D is unresolved. The CDR3 extends over 13 amino acids. Germline V gene lookup returns CDR1 SEHNR and CDR2 FQNEAQ (reference sequence). The V end was cut by 0 bases, the J end by 5 bases, with 7 bases between. The DNA of the CDR3 is TGTGCCAGCAGCTTAGCAGGGAGGACTGAAGCTTTCTTT. Encoded protein: CASSLAGRTEAFF.

The chain links TRBV7-8 to TRBJ2-3; 8 bases agree with TRBD2. Germline lookup yields CDR1 SGHVS and CDR2 FQNEAQ. V gave up 1 base and J gave up 2 bases; unmatched junction bases: 5. This CDR3 has 16 amino acids. CDR3 sequence: CASSLVGGGITDTQYF. The CDR3 region has the DNA TGTGCCAGCAGCTTAGTGGGCGGGGGGATCACAGATACGCAGTATTTT.

This clone was seen a few times. The chain combines TRBV5-4 with TRBJ1-4, with 9 bases matching TRBD1. Germline CDR1 is SGHNT and CDR2 is YYREEE (reference sequence). The V and J ends lost 3 bases and 7 bases, in that order; junction bases with no gene match: 7. This CDR3 comprises 15 residues. The CDR3 region is CASSSQGAGGEKLFF. DNA of the CDR3: TGTGCCAGCAGCTCACAGGGGGCAGGAGGTGAAAAACTGTTTTTT. The variable domain in full, completed from reference TRBV5-4 and TRBJ1-4, reads ETGVTQSPTHLIKTRGQQVTLRCSSQSGHNTVSWYQQALGQGPQFIFQYYREEENGRGNFPPRFSGLQFPNYSSELNVNALELDDSALYLCASSSQGAGGEKLFFGSGTQLSVL.

The V call is TRBV5-4, the J call TRBJ1-1; tentatively, D is TRBD1 (6 bases). This CDR3 is built from 16 residues. From germline, CDR1 is SGHNT and CDR2 YYREEE (reference sequence). The V end lost 3 bases, the J end lost 0 bases, and 15 bases lay between the germline ends. CDR3 protein: CASSSGYGDMNTEAFF. The CDR3, as DNA: TGTGCCAGCAGCTCTGGATATGGGGACATGAACACTGAAGCTTTCTTT.

The rearrangement joins TRBV6-5 to TRBJ1-1; 7 bases align to TRBD1. The CDR3 runs 13 residues. The V gene's germline CDR1 is MNHEY and CDR2 SVGAGI. The V gene end was trimmed by 6 bases and the J gene end by 3 bases; junction bases not matched to a gene: 4. The CDR3 region is CASSGTVDTEAFF. CDR3 bases: TGTGCCAGCAGCGGGACAGTGGACACTGAAGCTTTCTTT.

The chain combines TRBV10-1 with TRBJ2-1; tentative D call: TRBD2 (6 bases). Germline assignment: CDR1 WNHNN and CDR2 SYGVQD (reference sequence). The V end was cut by 3 bases, the J end by 7 bases, with 10 bases between. The CDR3 is 13 residues long. DNA of the CDR3: TGCGCCAGCAGTGACTTAGCGGAAAATGAGCAGTTCTTC. Translation: CASSDLAENEQFF.

The rearrangement uses TRBV7-6 and TRBJ2-5; D is undetermined. The CDR3 has 17 amino acids. Trimming pared 5 bases from V and 5 bases from J, leaving 24 bases between. Germline V gene sequence: CDR1 SGHVS, CDR2 FNYEAQ. The CDR3 here is CASSARGVRRSDETQYF. In DNA, the CDR3 is TGTGCCAGCAGCGCCCGAGGTGTCAGAAGGAGTGATGAGACCCAGTACTTC.